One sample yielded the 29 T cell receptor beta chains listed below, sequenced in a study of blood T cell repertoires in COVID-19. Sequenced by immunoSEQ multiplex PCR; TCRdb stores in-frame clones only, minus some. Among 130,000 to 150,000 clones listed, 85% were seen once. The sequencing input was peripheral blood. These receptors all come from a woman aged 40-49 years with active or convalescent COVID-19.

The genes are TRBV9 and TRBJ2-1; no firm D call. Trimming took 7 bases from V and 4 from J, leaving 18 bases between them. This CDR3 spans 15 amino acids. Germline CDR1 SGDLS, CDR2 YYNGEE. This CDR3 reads CASPSSCFLYNEQFF. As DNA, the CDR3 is TGTGCCAGCCCCTCCTCCTGTTTTCTTTACAATGAGCAGTTCTTC.

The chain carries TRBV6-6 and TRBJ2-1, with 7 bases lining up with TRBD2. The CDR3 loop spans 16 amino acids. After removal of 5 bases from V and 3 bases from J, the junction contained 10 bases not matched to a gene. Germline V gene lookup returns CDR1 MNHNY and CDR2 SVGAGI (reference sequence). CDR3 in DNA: TGTGCCAGCAGTACCCGGGCGGGAGTAGTCTACAATGAGCAGTTCTTC. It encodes CASSTRAGVVYNEQFF.

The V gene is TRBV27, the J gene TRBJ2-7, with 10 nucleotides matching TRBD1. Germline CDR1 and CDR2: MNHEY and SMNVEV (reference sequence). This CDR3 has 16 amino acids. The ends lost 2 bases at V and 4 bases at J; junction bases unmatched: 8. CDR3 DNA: TGTGCCAGCAGTTTAAACCCCGGACAGGGGGTTTACGAGCAGTACTTC. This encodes CASSLNPGQGVYEQYF.

The CDR3 nucleotides read TGTGCCAGCAGTTTTCCCGGGACAACTGAAGCTTTCTTT. It is translated as CASSFPGTTEAFF. The chain combines TRBV12-3 or TRBV12-4 with TRBJ1-1; possible D gene TRBD1, 6 bases. V was cut by 3 bases and J by 5 bases, with 10 bases left in between. The CDR3 has 13 amino acids.

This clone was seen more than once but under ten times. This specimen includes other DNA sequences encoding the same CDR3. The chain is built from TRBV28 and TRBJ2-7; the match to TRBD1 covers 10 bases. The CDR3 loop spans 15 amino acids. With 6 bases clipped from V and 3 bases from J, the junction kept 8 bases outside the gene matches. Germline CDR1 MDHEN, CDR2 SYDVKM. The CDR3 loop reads CASSRPGQGFYEQYF. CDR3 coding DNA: TGTGCCAGCAGCCGTCCGGGACAGGGGTTCTACGAGCAGTACTTC. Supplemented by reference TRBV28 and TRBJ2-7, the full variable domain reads DVKVTQSSRYLVKRTGEKVFLECVQDMDHENMFWYRQDPGLGLRLIYFSYDVKMKEKGDIPEGYSVSREKKERFSLILESASTNQTSMYLCASSRPGQGFYEQYFGPGTRLTVT.

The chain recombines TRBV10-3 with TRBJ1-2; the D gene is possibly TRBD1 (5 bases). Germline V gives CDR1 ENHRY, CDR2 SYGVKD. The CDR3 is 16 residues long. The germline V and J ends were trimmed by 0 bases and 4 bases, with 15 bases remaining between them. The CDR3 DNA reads TGTGCCATCAGTGAGTCCTCGCAGGGCGTCTCCTATGGCTACACCTTC. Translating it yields CAISESSQGVSYGYTF.

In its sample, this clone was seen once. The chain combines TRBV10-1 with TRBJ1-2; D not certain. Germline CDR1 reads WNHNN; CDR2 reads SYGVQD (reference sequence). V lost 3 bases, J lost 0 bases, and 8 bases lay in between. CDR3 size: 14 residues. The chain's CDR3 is CASSEPSSNYGYTF. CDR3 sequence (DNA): TGCGCCAGCAGTGAACCGAGCTCTAACTATGGCTACACCTTC.

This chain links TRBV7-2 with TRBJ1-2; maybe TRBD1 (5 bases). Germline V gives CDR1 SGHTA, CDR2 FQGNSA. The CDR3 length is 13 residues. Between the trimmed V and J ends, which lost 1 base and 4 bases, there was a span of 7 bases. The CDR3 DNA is TGTGCCAGCAGCTTAGTACAGGCCTATGGCTACACCTTC. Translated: CASSLVQAYGYTF. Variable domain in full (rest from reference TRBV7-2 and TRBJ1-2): GAGVSQSPSNKVTEKGKDVELRCDPISGHTALYWYRQSLGQGLEFLIYFQGNSAPDKSGLPSDRFSAERTGGSVSTLTIQRTQQEDSAVYLCASSLVQAYGYTFGSGTRLTVV.

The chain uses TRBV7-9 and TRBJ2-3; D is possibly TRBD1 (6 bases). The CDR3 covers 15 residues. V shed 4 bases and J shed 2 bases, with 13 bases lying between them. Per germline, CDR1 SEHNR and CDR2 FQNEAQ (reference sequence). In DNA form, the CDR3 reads TGTGCCAGCAGCTCCTCCAGGGGACCCACAGATACGCAGTATTTT. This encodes CASSSSRGPTDTQYF.

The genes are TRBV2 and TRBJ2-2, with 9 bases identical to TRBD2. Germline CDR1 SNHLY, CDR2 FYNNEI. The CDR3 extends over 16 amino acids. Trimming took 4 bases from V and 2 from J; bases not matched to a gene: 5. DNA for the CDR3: TGTGCCAGCAGTGGTAGCGGGGGCTACAACACCGGGGAGCTGTTTTTT. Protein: CASSGSGGYNTGELFF. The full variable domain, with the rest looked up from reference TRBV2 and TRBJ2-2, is EPEVTQTPSHQVTQMGQEVILRCVPISNHLYFYWYRQILGQKVEFLVSFYNNEISEKSEIFDDQFSVERPDGSNFTLKIRSTKLEDSAMYFCASSGSGGYNTGELFFGEGSRLTVL.

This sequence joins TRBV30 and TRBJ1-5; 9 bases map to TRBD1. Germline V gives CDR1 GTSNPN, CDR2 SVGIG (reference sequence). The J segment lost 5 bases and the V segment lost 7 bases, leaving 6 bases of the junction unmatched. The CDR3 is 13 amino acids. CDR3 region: CASQDRGDQPQHF. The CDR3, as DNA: TGTGCCTCCCAGGACAGGGGAGATCAGCCCCAGCATTTT.

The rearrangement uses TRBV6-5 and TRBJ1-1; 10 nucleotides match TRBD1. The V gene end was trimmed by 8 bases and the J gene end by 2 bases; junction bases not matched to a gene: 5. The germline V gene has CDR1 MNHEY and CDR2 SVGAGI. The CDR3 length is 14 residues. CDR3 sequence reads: CASRRDRGNTEAFF. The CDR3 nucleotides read TGTGCCAGCCGTCGGGACAGGGGTAACACTGAAGCTTTCTTT.

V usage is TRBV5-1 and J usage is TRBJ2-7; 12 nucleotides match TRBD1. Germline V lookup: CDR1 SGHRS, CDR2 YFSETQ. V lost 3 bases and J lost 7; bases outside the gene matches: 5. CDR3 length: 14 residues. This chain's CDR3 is CASSWGTGGDEQYF. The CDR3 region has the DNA TGCGCCAGCAGCTGGGGGACAGGGGGCGATGAGCAGTACTTC.

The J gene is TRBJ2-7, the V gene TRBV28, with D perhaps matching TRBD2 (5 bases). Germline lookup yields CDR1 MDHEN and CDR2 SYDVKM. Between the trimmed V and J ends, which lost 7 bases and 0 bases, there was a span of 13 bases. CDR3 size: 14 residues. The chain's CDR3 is CASTPAVISYEQYF. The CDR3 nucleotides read TGTGCCAGCACGCCAGCGGTAATCTCCTACGAGCAGTACTTC.

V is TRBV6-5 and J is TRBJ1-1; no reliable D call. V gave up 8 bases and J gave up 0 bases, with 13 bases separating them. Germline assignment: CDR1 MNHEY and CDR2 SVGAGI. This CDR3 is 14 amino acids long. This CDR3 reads CASGVGGMNTEAFF. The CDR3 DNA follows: TGTGCCAGCGGCGTGGGCGGGATGAACACTGAAGCTTTCTTT.

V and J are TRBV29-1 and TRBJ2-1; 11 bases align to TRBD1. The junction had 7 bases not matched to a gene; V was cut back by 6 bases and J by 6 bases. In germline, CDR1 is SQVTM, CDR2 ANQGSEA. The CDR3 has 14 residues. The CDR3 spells CSVAGTGGSNEQFF. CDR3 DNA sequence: TGCAGCGTAGCCGGGACAGGGGGTTCCAATGAGCAGTTCTTC.

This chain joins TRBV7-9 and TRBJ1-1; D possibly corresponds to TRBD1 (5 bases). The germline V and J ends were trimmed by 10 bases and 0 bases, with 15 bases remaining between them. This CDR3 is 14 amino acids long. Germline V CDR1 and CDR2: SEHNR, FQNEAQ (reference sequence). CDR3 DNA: TGTGCCACCTGGGGGGGGACCATGAACACTGAAGCTTTCTTT. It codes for CATWGGTMNTEAFF.

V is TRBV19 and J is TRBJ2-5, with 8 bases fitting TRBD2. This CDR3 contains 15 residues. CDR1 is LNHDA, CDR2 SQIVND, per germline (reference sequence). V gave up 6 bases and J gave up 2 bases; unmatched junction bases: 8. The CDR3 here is CASSQLSGRQETQYF. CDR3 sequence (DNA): TGTGCCAGTAGCCAACTGAGCGGGAGACAAGAGACCCAGTACTTC.

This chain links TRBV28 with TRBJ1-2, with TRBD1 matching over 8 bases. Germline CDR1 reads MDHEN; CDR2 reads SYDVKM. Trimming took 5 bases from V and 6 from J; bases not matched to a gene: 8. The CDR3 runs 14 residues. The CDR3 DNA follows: TGTGCCAGCAGTCCTGCCAGGGGGCAGCATGGCTACACCTTC. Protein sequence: CASSPARGQHGYTF.

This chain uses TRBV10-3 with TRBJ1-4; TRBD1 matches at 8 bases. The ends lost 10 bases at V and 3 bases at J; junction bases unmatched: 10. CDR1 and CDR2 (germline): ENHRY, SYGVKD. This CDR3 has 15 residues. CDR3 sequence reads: CATADRVASNEKLFF. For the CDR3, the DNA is TGTGCCACCGCGGACAGGGTTGCGTCTAATGAAAAACTGTTTTTT.

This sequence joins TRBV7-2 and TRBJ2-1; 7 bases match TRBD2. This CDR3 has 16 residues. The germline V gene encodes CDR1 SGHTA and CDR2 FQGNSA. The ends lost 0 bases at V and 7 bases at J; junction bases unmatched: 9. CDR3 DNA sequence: TGTGCCAGCAGCTTAGCGGGAGGGACCTGGATTAATGAGCAGTTCTTC. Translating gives CASSLAGGTWINEQFF. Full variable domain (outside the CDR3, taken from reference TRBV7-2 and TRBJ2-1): GAGVSQSPSNKVTEKGKDVELRCDPISGHTALYWYRQSLGQGLEFLIYFQGNSAPDKSGLPSDRFSAERTGGSVSTLTIQRTQQEDSAVYLCASSLAGGTWINEQFFGPGTRLTVL.

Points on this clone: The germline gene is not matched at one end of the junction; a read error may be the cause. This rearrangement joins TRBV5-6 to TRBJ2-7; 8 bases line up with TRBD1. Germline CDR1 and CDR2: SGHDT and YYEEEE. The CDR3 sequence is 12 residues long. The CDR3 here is CASSLTGTGPFF. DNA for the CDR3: TGTGCCAGCAGCCTGACCGGGACAGGTCCCTTCTTC. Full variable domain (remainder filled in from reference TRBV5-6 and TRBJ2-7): DAGVTQSPTHLIKTRGQQVTLRCSPKSGHDTVSWYQQALGQGPQFIFQYYEEEERQRGNFPDRFSGHQFPNYSSELNVNALLLGDSALYLCASSLTGTGPFFGPGTRLTVT.

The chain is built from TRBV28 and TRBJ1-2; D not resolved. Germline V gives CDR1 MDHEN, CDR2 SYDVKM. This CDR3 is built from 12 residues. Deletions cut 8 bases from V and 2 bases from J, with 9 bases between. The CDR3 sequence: CASVRGNYGYTF. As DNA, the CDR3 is TGTGCCAGCGTCCGGGGAAACTATGGCTACACCTTC.

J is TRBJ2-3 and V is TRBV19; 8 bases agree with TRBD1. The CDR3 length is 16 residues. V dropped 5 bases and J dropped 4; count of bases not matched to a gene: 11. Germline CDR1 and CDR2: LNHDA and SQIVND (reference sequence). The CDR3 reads CASSADRAVGPDTQYF. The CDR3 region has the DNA TGTGCCAGTAGTGCGGACAGGGCTGTGGGCCCAGATACGCAGTATTTT. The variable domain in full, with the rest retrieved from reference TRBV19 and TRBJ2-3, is DGGITQSPKYLFRKEGQNVTLSCEQNLNHDAMYWYRQDPGQGLRLIYYSQIVNDFQKGDIAEGYSVSREKKESFPLTVTSAQKNPTAFYLCASSADRAVGPDTQYFGPGTRLTVL.

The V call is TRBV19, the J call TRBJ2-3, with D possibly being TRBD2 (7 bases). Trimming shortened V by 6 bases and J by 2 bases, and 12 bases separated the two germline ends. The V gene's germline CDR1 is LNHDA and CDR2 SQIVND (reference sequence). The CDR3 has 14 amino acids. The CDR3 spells CASSLGGATDTQYF. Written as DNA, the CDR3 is TGTGCCAGTAGCCTGGGGGGGGCCACAGATACGCAGTATTTT.

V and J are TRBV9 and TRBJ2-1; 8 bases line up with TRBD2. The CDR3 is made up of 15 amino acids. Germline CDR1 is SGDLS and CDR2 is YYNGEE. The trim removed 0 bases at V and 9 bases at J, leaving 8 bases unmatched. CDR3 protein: CASSVEAGGLPEQFF. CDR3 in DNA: TGTGCCAGCAGCGTAGAGGCGGGGGGCCTCCCTGAGCAGTTCTTC.

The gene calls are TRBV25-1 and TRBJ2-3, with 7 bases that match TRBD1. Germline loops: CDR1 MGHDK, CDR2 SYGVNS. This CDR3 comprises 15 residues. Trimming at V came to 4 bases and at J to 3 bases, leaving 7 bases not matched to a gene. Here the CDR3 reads CASSAFRGLTDTQYF. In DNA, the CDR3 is TGTGCCAGCAGTGCCTTCAGGGGGTTGACAGATACGCAGTATTTT.

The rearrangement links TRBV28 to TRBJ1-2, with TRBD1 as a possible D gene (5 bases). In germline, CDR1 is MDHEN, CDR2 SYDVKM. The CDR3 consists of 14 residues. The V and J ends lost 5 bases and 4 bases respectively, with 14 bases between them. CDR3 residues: CASSPGTATYGYTF. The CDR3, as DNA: TGTGCCAGCAGTCCAGGGACTGCAACCTATGGCTACACCTTC.

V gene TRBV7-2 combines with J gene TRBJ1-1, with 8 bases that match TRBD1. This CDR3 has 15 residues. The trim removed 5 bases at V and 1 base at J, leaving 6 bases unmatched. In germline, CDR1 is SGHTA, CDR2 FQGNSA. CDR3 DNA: TGTGCCAGCAGCCCAAGGACAGGGCCGAACACTGAAGCTTTCTTT. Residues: CASSPRTGPNTEAFF.